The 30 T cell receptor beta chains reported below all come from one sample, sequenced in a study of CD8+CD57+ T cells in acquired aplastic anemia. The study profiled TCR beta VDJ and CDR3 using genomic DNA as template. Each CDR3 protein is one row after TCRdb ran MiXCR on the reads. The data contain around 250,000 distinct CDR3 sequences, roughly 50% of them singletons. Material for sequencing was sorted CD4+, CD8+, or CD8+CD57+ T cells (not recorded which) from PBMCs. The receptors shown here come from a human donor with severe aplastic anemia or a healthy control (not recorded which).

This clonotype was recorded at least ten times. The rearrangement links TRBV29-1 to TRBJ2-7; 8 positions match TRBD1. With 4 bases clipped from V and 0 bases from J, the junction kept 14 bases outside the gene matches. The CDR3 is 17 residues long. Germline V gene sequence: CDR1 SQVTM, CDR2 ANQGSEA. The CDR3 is CSVGRTGLNWGSYEQYF. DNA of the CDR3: TGCAGCGTTGGCCGGACAGGGTTGAACTGGGGCTCCTACGAGCAGTACTTC.

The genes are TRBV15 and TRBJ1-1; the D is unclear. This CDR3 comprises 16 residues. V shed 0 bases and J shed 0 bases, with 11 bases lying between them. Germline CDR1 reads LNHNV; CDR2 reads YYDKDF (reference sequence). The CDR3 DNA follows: TGTGCCACCAGCAGAGATCGGGAGGTCCTGAACACTGAAGCTTTCTTT. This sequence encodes CATSRDREVLNTEAFF. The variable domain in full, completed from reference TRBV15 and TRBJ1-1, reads DAMVIQNPRYQVTQFGKPVTLSCSQTLNHNVMYWYQQKSSQAPKLLFHYYDKDFNNEADTPDNFQSRRPNTSFCFLDIRSPGLGDTAMYLCATSRDREVLNTEAFFGQGTRLTVV.

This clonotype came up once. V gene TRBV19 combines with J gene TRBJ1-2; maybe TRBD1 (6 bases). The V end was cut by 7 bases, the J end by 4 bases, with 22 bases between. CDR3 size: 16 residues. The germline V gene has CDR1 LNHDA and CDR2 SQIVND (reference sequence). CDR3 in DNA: TGTGCCAGTAAAGCAAGACAGGCCGTGGGTTTCTATGGCTACACCTTC. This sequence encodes CASKARQAVGFYGYTF.

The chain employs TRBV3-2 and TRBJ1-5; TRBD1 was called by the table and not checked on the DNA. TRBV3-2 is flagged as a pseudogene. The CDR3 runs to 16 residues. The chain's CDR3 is CASSLFGRNSNQPQHF. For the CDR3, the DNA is TGTGCCAGCAGCCTCTTCGGGCGAAATAGCAATCAGCCCCAGCATTTT.

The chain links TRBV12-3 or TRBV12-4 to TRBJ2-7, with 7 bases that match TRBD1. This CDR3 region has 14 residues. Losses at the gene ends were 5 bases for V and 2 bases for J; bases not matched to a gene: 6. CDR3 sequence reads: CASSGRQGAYEQYF. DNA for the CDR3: TGTGCCAGCAGTGGGAGACAGGGAGCCTACGAGCAGTACTTC.

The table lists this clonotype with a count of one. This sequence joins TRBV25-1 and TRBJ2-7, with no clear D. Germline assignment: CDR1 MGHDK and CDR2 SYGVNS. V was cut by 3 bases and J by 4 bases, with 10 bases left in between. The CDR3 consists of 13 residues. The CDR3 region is CASSDISRYEQYF. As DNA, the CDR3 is TGTGCCAGCAGTGACATTAGCCGATACGAGCAGTACTTC.

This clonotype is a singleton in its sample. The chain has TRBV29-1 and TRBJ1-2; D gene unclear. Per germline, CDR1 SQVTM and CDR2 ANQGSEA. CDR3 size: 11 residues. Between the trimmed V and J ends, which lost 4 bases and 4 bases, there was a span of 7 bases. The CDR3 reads CSVVRTYGYTF. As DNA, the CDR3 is TGCAGCGTTGTAAGGACCTATGGCTACACCTTC. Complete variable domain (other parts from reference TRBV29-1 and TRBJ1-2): SAVISQKPSRDICQRGTSLTIQCQVDSQVTMMFWYRQQPGQSLTLIATANQGSEATYESGFVIDKFPISRPNLTFSTLTVSNMSPEDSSIYLCSVVRTYGYTFGSGTRLTVV.

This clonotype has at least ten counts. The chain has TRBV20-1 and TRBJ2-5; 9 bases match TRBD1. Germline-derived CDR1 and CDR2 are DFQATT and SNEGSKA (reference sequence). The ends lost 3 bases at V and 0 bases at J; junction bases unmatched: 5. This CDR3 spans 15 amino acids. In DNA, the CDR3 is TGCAGTGCTAGGGGGACAGGGAGGGACCAAGAGACCCAGTACTTC. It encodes CSARGTGRDQETQYF.

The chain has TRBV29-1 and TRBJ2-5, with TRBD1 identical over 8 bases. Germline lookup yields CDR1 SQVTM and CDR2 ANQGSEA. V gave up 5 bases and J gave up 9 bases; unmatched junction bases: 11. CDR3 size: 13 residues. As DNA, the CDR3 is TGCAGCGTTAGACAGGGGAAGGGGGAGGCCCAGTACTTC. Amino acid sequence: CSVRQGKGEAQYF.

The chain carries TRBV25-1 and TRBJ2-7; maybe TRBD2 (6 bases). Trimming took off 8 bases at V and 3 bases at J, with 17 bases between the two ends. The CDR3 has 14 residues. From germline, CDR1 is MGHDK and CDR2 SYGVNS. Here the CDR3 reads CASVGTAGSYEQYF. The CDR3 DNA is TGTGCCAGCGTAGGAACGGCGGGGAGCTACGAGCAGTACTTC.

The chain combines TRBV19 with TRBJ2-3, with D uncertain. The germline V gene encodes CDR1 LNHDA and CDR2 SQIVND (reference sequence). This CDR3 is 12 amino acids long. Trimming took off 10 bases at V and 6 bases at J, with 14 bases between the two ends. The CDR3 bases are TGTGCCACCAGATTAGTAGGGGATACGCAGTATTTT. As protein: CATRLVGDTQYF.

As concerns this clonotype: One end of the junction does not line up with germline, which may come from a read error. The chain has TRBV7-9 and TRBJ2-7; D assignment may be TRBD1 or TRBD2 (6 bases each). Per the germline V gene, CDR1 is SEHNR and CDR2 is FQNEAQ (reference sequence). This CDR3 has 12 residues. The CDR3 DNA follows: TGCGCCAGGCCAGGGGAGGATCGCGAGCAGTACTTC. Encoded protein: CARPGEDREQYF.

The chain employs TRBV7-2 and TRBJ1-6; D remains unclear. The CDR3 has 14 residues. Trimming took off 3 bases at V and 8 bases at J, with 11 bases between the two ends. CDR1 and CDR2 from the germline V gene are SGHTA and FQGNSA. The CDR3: CASSFGVGDSPLHF. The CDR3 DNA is TGTGCCAGCAGCTTCGGGGTTGGAGATTCACCCCTCCACTTT. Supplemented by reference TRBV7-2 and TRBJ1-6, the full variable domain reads GAGVSQSPSNKVTEKGKDVELRCDPISGHTALYWYRQSLGQGLEFLIYFQGNSAPDKSGLPSDRFSAERTGGSVSTLTIQRTQQEDSAVYLCASSFGVGDSPLHFGNGTRLTVT.

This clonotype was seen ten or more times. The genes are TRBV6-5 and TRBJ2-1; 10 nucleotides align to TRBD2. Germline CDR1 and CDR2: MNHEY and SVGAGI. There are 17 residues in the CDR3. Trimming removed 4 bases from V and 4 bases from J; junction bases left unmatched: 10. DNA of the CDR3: TGTGCCAGCAGTTCCCCCCAACTAGCGGGGATATACAATGAGCAGTTCTTC. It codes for CASSSPQLAGIYNEQFF.

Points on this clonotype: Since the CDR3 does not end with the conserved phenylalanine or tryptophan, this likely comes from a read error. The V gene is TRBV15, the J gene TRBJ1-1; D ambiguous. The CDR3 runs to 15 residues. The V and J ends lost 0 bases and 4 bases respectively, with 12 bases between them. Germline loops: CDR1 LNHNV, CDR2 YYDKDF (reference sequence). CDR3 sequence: CATSRDTGGSTEAFL. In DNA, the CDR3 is TGTGCCACCAGCAGAGATACCGGAGGGTCCACTGAAGCTTTCCTT.

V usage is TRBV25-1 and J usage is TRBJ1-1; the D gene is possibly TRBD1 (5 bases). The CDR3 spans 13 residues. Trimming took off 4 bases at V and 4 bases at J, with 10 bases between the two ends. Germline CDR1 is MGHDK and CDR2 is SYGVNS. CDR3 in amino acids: CASSAEGLTEAFF. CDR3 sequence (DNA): TGTGCCAGCAGTGCCGAGGGGCTCACTGAAGCTTTCTTT.

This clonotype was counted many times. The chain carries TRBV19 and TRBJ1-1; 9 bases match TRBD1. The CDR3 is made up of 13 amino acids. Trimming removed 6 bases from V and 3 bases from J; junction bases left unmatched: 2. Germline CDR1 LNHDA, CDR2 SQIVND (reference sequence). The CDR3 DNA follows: TGTGCCAGTAGCCGGGACAGGGACACTGAAGCTTTCTTT. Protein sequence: CASSRDRDTEAFF. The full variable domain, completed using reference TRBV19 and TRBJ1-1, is DGGITQSPKYLFRKEGQNVTLSCEQNLNHDAMYWYRQDPGQGLRLIYYSQIVNDFQKGDIAEGYSVSREKKESFPLTVTSAQKNPTAFYLCASSRDRDTEAFFGQGTRLTVV.

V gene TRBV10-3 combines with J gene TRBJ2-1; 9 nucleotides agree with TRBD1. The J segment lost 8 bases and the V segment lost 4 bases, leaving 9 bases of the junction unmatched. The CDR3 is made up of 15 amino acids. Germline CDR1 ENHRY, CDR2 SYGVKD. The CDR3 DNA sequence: TGTGCCATCAGTGGCTCCGGGACAGGGACCGATGAGCAGTTCTTC. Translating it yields CAISGSGTGTDEQFF.

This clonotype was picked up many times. Here the CDR3 reads CSARPGTDFNEKLFF. Written as DNA, the CDR3 is TGCAGTGCTAGACCCGGGACAGATTTTAATGAAAAACTGTTTTTT. This chain links TRBV20-1 with TRBJ1-4, with 7 positions matching TRBD1. Germline V gene lookup returns CDR1 DFQATT and CDR2 SNEGSKA (reference sequence). The CDR3 totals 15 residues. With 2 bases clipped from V and 4 bases from J, the junction kept 7 bases outside the gene matches.

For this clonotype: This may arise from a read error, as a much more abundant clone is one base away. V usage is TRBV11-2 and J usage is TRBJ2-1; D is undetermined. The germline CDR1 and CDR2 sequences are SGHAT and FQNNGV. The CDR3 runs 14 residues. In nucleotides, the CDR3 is TGTGCCAGCGTATCTTCCCGGGTCAGCAATGGGCAGTTCTTC. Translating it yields CASVSSRVSNGQFF.

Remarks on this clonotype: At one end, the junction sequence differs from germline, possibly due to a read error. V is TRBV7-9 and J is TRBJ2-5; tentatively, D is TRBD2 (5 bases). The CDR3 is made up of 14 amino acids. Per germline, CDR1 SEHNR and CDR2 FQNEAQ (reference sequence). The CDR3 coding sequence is TGCGCCAGCAGCCAAGATCCTACCGGAGGGACCCAGTACTTC. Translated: CASSQDPTGGTQYF.

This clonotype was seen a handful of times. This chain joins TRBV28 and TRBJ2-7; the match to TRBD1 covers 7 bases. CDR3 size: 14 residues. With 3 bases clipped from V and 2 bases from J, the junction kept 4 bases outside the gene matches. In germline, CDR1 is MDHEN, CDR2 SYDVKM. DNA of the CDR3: TGTGCCAGCAGTTTGGGGACAGCGCCCTACGAGCAGTACTTC. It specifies CASSLGTAPYEQYF.

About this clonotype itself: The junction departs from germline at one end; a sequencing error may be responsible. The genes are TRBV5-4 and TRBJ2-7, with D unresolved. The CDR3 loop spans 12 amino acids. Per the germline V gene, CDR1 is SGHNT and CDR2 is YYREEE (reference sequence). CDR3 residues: CVSSLLGYEQYF. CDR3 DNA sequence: TGTGTCAGCAGCTTGCTCGGGTACGAGCAGTACTTC.

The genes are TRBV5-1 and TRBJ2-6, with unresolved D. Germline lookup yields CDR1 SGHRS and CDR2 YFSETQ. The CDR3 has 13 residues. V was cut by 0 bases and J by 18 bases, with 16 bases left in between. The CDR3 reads CASSLGVLPHQTF. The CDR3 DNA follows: TGCGCCAGCAGCTTGGGGGTCCTCCCTCATCAGACTTTC. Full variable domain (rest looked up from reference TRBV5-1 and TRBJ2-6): KAGVTQTPRYLIKTRGQQVTLSCSPISGHRSVSWYQQTPGQGLQFLFEYFSETQRNKGNFPGRFSGRQFSNSRSEMNVSTLELGDSALYLCASSLGVLPHQTFGAGSRLTVL.

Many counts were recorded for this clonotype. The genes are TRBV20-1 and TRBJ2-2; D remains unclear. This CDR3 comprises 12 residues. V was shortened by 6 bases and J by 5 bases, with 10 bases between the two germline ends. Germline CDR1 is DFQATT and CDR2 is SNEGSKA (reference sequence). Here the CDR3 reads CSAGSWTGELFF. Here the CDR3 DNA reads TGCAGTGCGGGGTCGTGGACCGGGGAGCTGTTTTTT.

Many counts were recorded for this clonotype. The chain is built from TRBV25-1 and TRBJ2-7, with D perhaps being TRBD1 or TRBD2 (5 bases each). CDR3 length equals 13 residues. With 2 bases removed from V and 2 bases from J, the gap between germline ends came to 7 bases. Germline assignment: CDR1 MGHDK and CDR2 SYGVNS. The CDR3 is CASSEGTPYEQYF. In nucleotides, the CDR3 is TGTGCCAGCAGTGAAGGGACCCCCTACGAGCAGTACTTC.

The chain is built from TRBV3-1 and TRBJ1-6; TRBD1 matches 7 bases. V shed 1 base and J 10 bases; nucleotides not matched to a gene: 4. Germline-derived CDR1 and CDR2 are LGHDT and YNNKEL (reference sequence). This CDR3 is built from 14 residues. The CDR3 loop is CASSQVGQRSPLHF. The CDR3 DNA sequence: TGTGCCAGCAGCCAAGTGGGACAGAGATCACCCCTCCACTTT. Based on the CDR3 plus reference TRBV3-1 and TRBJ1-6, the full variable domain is DTAVSQTPKYLVTQMGNDKSIKCEQNLGHDTMYWYKQDSKKFLKIMFSYNNKELIINETVPNRFSPKSPDKAHLNLHINSLELGDSAVYFCASSQVGQRSPLHFGNGTRLTVT.

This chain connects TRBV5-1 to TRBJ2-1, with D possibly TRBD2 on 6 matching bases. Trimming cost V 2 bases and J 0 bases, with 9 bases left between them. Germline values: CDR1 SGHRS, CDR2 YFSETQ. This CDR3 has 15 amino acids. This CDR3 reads CASSFDGSSYNEQFF. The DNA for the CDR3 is TGCGCCAGCAGCTTTGACGGGAGCTCCTACAATGAGCAGTTCTTC.

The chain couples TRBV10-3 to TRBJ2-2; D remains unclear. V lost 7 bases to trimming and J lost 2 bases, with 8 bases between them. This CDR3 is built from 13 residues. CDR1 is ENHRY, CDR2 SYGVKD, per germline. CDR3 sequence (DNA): TGTGCCATCACCAGGATAAACACCGGGGAGCTGTTTTTT. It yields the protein CAITRINTGELFF.

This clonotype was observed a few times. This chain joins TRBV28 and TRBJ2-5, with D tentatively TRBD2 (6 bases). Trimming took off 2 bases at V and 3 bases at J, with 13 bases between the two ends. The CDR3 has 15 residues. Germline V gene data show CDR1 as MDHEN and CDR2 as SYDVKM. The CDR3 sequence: CASSLRGAGEETQYF. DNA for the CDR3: TGTGCCAGCAGTTTACGCGGGGCAGGAGAAGAGACCCAGTACTTC.